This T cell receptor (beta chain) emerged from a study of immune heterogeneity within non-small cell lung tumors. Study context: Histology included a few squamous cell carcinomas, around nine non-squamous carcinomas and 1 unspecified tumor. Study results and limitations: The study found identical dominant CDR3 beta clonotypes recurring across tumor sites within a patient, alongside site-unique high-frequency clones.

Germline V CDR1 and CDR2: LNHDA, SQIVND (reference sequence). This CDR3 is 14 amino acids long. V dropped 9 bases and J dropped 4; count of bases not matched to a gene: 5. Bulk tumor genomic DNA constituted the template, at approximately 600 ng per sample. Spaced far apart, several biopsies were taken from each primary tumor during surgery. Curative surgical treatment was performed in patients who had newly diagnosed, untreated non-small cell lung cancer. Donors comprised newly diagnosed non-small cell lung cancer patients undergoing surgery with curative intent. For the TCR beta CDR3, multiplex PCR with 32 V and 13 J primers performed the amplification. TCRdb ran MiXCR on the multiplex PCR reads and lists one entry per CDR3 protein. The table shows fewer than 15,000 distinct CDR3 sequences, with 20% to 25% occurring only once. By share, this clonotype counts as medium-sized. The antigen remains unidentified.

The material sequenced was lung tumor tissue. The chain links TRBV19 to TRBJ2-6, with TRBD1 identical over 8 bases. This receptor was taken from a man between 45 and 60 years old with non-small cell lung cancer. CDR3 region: CASDRGGGANVLTF. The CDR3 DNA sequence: TGTGCCAGCGACAGGGGTGGCGGGGCCAACGTCCTGACTTTC.